Below, one TCR delta chain is given with its context. Its binding antigen is unknown. No base qualities exist here, and no much larger clone lies one base off it. The cysteine opens and the phenylalanine closes a CDR3 of 20 amino acids. Only CDR3 DNA remains: 60 bases, in frame from the first base. V is cut back by 2 bases and J by 1 base, with 17 bases in the junction unmatched. The germline V gene encodes CDR1 TSWWSYY and CDR2 QGS. The library came from PCR. Sequencer: Illumina MiSeq. TCRdb reran clone calling on the public reads with CATT; rows sharing one DNA sequence were then combined. The sample data list roughly 6,000 delta-chain clones, and 40% to 50% of these were observed just once. The ten largest make up approximately 9.4% of the sample. The entry originates in a study of human gamma delta and Vdelta1 T cells (dated by TCRdb to 2017 to 2018). For the study in its entirety: The study investigated Delta One T cells, Vd1+ gamma-delta T cells, as cytotoxic effectors against acute myeloid leukemia.

Study-wide conclusions, independent of this receptor: Delta One T cells were reported to be polyclonal and to show broad cytotoxic targeting of acute myeloid leukemia.

The rearrangement combines TRDV1 with TRDJ1; a stretch of 9 junction bases matches TRDD3. Sequenced: Vdelta1 gamma-delta T cells from blood grown in culture (DOT cells). This specimen's cell subset or site label, per the study, means: Delta One T cells, in vitro expanded/differentiated Vd1+ gamma-delta T cells. This TCR was sampled from a human donor in good health. The DNA sequence is as follows: TGTGCTCTTGGGGAAGAACTCTACTTGGGGATACGGGGGGGCACCGATAAACTCATCTTT. Its translation reads: CALGEELYLGIRGGTDKLIF.